This T cell receptor (beta chain) was found in a study of shared clonotypes between healthy human individuals. Profiled with immunoSEQ multiplex PCR; TCRdb holds only in-frame clones, not every one. The table includes about 480,000 clones, 75% to 80% detected once. The receptor was derived from a woman aged 35 to 49 in good health. Some clones in this sample may be carry-over from other donors' samples. The sequenced sample was PBMCs.

CDR3 DNA sequence: TGTGCCAGCAGCGCCGACGGACGTGGGTCGGACGAGCAGTACTTC. Its protein product is CASSADGRGSDEQYF. The V gene is TRBV5-4, the J gene TRBJ2-7; D call uncertain. V lost 4 bases to trimming and J lost 5 bases, with 19 bases between them. Germline V gene sequence: CDR1 SGHNT, CDR2 YYREEE (reference sequence). The CDR3 runs 15 residues. Supplemented by reference TRBV5-4 and TRBJ2-7, the full variable domain reads ETGVTQSPTHLIKTRGQQVTLRCSSQSGHNTVSWYQQALGQGPQFIFQYYREEENGRGNFPPRFSGLQFPNYSSELNVNALELDDSALYLCASSADGRGSDEQYFGPGTRLTVT.